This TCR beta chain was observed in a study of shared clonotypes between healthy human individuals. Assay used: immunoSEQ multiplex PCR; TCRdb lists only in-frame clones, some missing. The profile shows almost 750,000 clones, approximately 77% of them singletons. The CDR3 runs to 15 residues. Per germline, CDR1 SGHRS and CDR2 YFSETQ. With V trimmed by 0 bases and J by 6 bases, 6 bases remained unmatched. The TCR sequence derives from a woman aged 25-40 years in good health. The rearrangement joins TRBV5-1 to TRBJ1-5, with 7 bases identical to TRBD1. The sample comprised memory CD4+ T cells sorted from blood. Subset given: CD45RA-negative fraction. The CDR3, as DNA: TGCGCCAGCAGCTTGGGGGACAGCGATGGTCAGCCCCAGCATTTT. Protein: CASSLGDSDGQPQHF.